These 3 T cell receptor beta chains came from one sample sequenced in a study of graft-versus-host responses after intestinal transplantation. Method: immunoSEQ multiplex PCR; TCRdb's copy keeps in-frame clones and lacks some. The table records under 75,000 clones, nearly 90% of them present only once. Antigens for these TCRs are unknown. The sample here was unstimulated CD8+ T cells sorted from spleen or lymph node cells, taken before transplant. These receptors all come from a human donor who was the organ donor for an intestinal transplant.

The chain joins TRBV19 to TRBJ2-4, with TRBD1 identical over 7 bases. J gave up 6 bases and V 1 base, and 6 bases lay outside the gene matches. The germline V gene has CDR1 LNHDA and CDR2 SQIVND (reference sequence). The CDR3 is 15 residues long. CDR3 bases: TGTGCCAGTAGTATAGTTGGGGCAGGGGGAAACATTCAGTACTTC. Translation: CASSIVGAGGNIQYF.

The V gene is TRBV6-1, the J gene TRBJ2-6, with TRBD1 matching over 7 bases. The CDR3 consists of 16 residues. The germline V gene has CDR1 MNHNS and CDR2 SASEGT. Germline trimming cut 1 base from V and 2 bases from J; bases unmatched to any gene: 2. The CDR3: CASSEDTGAGANVLTF. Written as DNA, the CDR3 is TGTGCCAGCAGTGAAGACACAGGGGCTGGGGCCAACGTCCTGACTTTC.

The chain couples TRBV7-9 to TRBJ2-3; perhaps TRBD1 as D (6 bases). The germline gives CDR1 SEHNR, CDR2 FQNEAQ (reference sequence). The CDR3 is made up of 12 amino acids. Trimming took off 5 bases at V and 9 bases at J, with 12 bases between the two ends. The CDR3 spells CASSLQGETQYF. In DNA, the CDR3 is TGTGCCAGCAGCCTACAGGGAGAAACGCAGTATTTT.